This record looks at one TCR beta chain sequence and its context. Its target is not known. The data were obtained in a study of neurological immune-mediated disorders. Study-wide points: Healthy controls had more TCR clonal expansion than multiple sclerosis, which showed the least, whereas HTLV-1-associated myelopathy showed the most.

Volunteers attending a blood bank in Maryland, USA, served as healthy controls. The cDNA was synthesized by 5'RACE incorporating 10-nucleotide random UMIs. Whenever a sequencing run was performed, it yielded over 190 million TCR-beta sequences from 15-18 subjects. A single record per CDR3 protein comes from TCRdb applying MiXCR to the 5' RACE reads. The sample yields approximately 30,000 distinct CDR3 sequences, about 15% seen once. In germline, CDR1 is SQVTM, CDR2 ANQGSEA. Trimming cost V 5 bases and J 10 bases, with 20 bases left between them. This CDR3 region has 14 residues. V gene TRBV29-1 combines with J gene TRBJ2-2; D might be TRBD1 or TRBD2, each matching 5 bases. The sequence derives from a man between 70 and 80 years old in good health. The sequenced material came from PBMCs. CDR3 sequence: CSVYQRWGSVELFF. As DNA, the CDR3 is TGCAGCGTTTACCAGCGGTGGGGGTCCGTGGAGCTGTTTTTT.